One sample yielded the 6 T cell receptor beta chains listed below, sequenced in a study of blood T cell repertoires in COVID-19. Assay: immunoSEQ multiplex PCR; the TCRdb copy retains only in-frame clones and omits some. The sample has approximately 170,000 clones, about nine tenths seen once. The sample taken for sequencing was PBMCs or T cells enriched from blood (not recorded which). The receptors stem from a woman aged 18 to 35 who had recovered from COVID-19.

The chain carries TRBV14 and TRBJ2-5; the match to TRBD2 covers 12 bases. The germline CDR1 and CDR2 sequences are SGHDN and FVKESK. Germline trimming cut 1 base from V and 4 bases from J; bases unmatched to any gene: 1. The CDR3 is 15 amino acids. This CDR3 reads CASSQASGGAETQYF. In DNA, the CDR3 is TGTGCCAGCAGCCAAGCTAGCGGGGGGGCAGAGACCCAGTACTTC. Full variable domain (remainder filled in from reference TRBV14 and TRBJ2-5): EAGVTQFPSHSVIEKGQTVTLRCDPISGHDNLYWYRRVMGKEIKFLLHFVKESKQDESGMPNNRFLAERTGGTYSTLKVQPAELEDSGVYFCASSQASGGAETQYFGPGTRLLVL.

The chain couples TRBV19 to TRBJ2-7; maybe TRBD2 (6 bases). Between the trimmed V and J ends, which lost 5 bases and 6 bases, there was a span of 11 bases. Germline CDR1 reads LNHDA; CDR2 reads SQIVND (reference sequence). This CDR3 comprises 12 residues. The CDR3 DNA reads TGTGCCAGTAGTGCGGGAACGGGCGAGCAGTACTTC. This codes for CASSAGTGEQYF.

V gene TRBV6-2 or TRBV6-3 combines with J gene TRBJ2-1, with a weak D call TRBD2 (6 bases). Germline lookup yields CDR1 MNHEY and CDR2 SVGEGT. V was shortened by 5 bases and J by 10 bases, with 24 bases between the two germline ends. The CDR3 length is 16 residues. CDR3 sequence: CASSLPRGLPGEEQFF. CDR3 nucleotides: TGTGCCAGCAGTCTCCCCCGGGGACTCCCGGGAGAGGAGCAGTTCTTC.

The J gene is TRBJ2-1, the V gene TRBV2; 7 bases line up with TRBD2. Trimming cost V 2 bases and J 3 bases; bases outside gene matches: 10. This CDR3 has 17 amino acids. The V gene's germline CDR1 is SNHLY and CDR2 FYNNEI. The DNA of the CDR3 is TGTGCCAGCAGTGAAAAGTGGGGGGGAGCAGGCTACAATGAGCAGTTCTTC. Translated, it gives CASSEKWGGAGYNEQFF.

The gene calls are TRBV5-1 and TRBJ2-7; TRBD2 might be the D (5 bases). The CDR3 runs 14 residues. Looked up from germline, CDR1 is SGHRS and CDR2 is YFSETQ. V was cut by 2 bases and J by 5 bases, with 14 bases left in between. In DNA form, the CDR3 reads TGCGCCAGCAGCTTTGCCGGGGTCAAGGACGAGCAGTACTTC. Translation gives CASSFAGVKDEQYF.

The chain recombines TRBV28 with TRBJ1-5; 7 nucleotides line up with TRBD1. CDR1 is MDHEN, CDR2 SYDVKM, per germline. V was clipped by 6 bases and J by 0 bases; unmatched bases: 14. The CDR3 is 18 amino acids. The CDR3 protein is CASRTPRDRRYSNQPQHF. CDR3 bases: TGTGCCAGCAGGACCCCTCGGGACAGACGTTATAGCAATCAGCCCCAGCATTTT.